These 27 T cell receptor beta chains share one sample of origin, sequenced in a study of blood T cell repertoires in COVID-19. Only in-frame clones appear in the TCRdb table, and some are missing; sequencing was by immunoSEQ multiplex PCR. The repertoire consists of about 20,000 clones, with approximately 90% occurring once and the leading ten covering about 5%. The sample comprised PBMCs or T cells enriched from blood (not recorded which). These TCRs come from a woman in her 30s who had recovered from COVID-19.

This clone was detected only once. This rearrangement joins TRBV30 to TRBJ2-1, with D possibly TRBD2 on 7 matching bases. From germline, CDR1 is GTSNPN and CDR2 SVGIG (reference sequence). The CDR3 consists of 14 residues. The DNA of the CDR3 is TGTGGCGGTCTCGGGGGGCAGACGGGAAATGAGCAGTTCTTC. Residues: CGGLGGQTGNEQFF.

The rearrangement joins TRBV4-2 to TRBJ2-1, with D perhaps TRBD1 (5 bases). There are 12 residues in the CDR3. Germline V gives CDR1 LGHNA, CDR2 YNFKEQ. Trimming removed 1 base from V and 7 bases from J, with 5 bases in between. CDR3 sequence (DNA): TGTGCCAGCAGCCAAGGACAGAATGAGCAGTTCTTC. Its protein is CASSQGQNEQFF.

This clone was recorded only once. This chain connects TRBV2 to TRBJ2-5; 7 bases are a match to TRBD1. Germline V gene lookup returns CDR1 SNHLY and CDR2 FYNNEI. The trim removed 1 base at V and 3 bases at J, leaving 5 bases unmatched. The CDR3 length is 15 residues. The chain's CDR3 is CASSEDRGLKETQYF. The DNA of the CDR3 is TGTGCCAGCAGTGAAGACAGGGGCTTGAAAGAGACCCAGTACTTC.

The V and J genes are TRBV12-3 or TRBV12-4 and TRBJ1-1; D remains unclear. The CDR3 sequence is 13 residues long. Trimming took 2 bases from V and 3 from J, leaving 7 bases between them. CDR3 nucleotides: TGTGCCAGCAGTTTACCGACTGACACTGAAGCTTTCTTT. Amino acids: CASSLPTDTEAFF.

CDR3 residues: CASSVLAGASTGELFF. DNA of the CDR3: TGTGCCAGTAGTGTGTTAGCGGGGGCGAGCACCGGGGAGCTGTTTTTT. This chain joins TRBV19 and TRBJ2-2; 9 bases line up with TRBD2. Germline-derived CDR1 and CDR2 are LNHDA and SQIVND (reference sequence). With V trimmed by 5 bases and J by 4 bases, 8 bases remained unmatched. The CDR3 totals 16 residues.

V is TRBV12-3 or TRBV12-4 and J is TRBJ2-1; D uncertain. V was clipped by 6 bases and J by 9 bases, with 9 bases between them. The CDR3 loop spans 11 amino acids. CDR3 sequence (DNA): TGTGCCAGCAGCCCGCGGAGTGAGCAGTTCTTC. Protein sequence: CASSPRSEQFF.

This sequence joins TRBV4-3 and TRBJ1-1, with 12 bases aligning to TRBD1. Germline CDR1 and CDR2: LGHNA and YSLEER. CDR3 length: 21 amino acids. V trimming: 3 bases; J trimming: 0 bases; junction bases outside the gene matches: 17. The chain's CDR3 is CASSQARDRGPRAPMNTEAFF. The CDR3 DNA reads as TGCGCCAGCAGCCAGGCCAGGGACAGGGGGCCTAGGGCCCCTATGAACACTGAAGCTTTCTTT.

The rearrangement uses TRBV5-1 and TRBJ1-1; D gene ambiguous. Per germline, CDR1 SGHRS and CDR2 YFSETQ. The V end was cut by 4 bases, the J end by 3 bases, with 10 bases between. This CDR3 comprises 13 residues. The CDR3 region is CASSGGFDTEAFF. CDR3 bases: TGCGCCAGCAGCGGCGGGTTCGACACTGAAGCTTTCTTT.

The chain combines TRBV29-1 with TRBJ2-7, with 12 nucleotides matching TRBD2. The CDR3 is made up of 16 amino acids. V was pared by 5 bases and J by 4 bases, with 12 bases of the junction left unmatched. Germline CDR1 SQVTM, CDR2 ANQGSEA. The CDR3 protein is CSVKSTSGGPQYEQYF. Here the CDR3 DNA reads TGCAGCGTTAAAAGTACTAGCGGGGGGCCTCAATACGAGCAGTACTTC.

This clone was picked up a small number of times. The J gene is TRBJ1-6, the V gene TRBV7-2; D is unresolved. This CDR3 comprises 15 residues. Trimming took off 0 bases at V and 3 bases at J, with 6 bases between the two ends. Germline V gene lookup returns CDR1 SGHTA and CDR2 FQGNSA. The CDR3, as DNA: TGTGCCAGCAGCTTAGCAGGACTCTATAATTCACCCCTCCACTTT. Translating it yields CASSLAGLYNSPLHF.

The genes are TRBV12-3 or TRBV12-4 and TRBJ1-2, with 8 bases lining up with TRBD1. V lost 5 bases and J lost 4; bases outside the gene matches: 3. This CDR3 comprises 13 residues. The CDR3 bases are TGTGCCAGCAGTCCCGACAGGGGCTATGGCTACACCTTC. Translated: CASSPDRGYGYTF.

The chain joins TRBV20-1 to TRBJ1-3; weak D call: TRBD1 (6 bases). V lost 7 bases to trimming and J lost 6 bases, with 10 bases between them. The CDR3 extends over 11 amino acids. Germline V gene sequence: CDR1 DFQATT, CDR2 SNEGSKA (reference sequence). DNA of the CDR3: TGCAGTGTTGACAGGACAAACACCATATATTTT. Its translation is CSVDRTNTIYF.

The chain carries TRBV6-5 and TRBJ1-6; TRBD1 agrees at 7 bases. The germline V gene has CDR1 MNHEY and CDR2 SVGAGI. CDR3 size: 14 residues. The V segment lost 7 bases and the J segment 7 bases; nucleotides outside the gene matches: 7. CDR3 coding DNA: TGTGCCAGCATGACGACAGGGTCAAATTCACCCCTCCACTTT. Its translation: CASMTTGSNSPLHF.

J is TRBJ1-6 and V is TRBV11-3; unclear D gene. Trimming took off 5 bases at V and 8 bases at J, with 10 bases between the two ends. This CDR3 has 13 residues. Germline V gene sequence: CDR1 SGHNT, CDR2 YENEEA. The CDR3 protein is CASSTNSDSPLHF. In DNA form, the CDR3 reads TGTGCCAGCAGCACCAATAGTGATTCACCCCTCCACTTT.

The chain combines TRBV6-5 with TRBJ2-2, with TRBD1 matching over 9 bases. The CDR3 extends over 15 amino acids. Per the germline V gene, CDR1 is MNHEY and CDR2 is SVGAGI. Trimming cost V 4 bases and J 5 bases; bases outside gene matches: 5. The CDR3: CASSLTGGSTGELFF. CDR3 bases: TGTGCCAGCAGTTTGACAGGGGGGAGTACCGGGGAGCTGTTTTTT.

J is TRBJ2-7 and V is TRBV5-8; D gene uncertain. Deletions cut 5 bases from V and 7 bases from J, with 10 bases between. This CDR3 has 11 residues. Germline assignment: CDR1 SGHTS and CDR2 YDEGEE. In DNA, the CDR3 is TGTGCCAGCAGAACAGTCGGAGAGCAGTACTTC. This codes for CASRTVGEQYF.

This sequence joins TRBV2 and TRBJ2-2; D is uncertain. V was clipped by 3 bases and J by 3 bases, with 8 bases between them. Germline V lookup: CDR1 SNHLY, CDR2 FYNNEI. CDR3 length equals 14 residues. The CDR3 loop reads CASSDRRDTGELFF. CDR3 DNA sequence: TGTGCCAGCAGTGACCGTCGGGACACCGGGGAGCTGTTTTTT.

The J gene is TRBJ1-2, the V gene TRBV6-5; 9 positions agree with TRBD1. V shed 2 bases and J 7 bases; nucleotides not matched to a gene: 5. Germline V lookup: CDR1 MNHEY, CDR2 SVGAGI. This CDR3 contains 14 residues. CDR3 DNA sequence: TGTGCCAGCAGTTACGGGACAGGGAGGGGTGGCTACACCTTC. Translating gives CASSYGTGRGGYTF.

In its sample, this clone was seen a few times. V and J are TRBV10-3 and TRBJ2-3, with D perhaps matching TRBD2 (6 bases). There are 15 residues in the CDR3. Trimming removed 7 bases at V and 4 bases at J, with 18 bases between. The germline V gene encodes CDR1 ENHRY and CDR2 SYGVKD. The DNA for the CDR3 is TGTGCCATCAATAGGGACTCCCGAGGGGCAGATACGCAGTATTTT. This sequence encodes CAINRDSRGADTQYF.

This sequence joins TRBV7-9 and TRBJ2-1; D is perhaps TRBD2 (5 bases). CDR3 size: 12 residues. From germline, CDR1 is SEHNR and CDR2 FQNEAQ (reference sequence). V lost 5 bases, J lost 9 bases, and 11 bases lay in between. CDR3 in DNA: TGTGCCAGCAGCCACCTAGCTACTGAGCAGTTCTTC. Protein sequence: CASSHLATEQFF. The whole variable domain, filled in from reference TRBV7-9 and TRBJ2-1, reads DTGVSQNPRHKITKRGQNVTFRCDPISEHNRLYWYRQTLGQGPEFLTYFQNEAQLEKSRLLSDRFSAERPKGSFSTLEIQRTEQGDSAMYLCASSHLATEQFFGPGTRLTVL.

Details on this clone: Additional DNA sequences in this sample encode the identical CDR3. The CDR3 nucleotides read TGTGCCAGCAGCTTAGTCAAAGGGGGTCAGCCCCAGCATTTT. Residues: CASSLVKGGQPQHF. The chain employs TRBV7-2 and TRBJ1-5, with TRBD1 as a possible D gene (6 bases). The CDR3 is 14 residues long. V dropped 1 base and J dropped 6 bases, with 10 bases sitting between them. Germline values: CDR1 SGHTA, CDR2 FQGNSA.

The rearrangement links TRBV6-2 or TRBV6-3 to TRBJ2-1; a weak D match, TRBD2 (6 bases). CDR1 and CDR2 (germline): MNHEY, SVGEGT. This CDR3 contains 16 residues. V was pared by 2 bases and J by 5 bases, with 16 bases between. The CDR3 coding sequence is TGTGCCAGCAGTTACCCGGGACTCCCACGACACAATGAGCAGTTCTTC. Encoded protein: CASSYPGLPRHNEQFF.

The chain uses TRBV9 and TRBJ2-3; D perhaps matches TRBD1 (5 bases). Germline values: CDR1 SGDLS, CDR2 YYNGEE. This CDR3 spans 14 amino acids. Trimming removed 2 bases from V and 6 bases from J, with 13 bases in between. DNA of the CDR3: TGTGCCAGCAGCGTGTCCCCAGGGTTGGATACGCAGTATTTT. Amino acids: CASSVSPGLDTQYF.

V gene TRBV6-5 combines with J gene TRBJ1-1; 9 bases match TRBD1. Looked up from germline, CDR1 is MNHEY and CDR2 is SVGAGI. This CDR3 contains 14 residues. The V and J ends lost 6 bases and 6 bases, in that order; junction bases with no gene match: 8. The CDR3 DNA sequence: TGTGCCAGCAGACAGACAGGGGGGCAAGCTGAAGCTTTCTTT. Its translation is CASRQTGGQAEAFF.

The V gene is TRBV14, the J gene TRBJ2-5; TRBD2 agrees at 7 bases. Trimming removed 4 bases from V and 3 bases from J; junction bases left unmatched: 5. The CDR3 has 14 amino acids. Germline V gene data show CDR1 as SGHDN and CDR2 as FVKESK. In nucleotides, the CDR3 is TGTGCCAGCAGCCTGACTAGCTATGAAGAGACCCAGTACTTC. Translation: CASSLTSYEETQYF. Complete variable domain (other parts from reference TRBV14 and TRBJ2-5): EAGVTQFPSHSVIEKGQTVTLRCDPISGHDNLYWYRRVMGKEIKFLLHFVKESKQDESGMPNNRFLAERTGGTYSTLKVQPAELEDSGVYFCASSLTSYEETQYFGPGTRLLVL.

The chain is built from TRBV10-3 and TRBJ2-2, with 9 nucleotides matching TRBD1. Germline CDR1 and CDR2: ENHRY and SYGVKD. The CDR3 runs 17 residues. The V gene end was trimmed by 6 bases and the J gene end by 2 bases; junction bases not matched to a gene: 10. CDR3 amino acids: CAIRFPGQGINTGELFF. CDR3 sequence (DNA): TGTGCCATCAGGTTCCCGGGACAGGGTATCAACACCGGGGAGCTGTTTTTT.

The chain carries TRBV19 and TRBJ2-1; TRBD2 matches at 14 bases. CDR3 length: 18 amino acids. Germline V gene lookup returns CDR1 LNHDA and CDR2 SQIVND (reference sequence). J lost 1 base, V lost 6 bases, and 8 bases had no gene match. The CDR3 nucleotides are TGTGCCAGTAGCGCGACTAGCGGGGGGGCCTCGTCCTACAATGAGCAGTTCTTC. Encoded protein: CASSATSGGASSYNEQFF.